Below are 32 T cell receptor beta chains sequenced from a single sample in a study of cytomegalovirus exposure and HLA in healthy donors. Produced via immunoSEQ multiplex PCR; TCRdb's table is partial and in-frame only. The table has about 70,000 clones, around 94% seen once. Sequencing was performed on PBMCs. These TCRs come from a woman younger than 30 in good health and CMV-seropositive.

The rearrangement uses TRBV29-1 and TRBJ2-1; D remains ambiguous. Germline lookup yields CDR1 SQVTM and CDR2 ANQGSEA. The CDR3 length is 14 residues. Deletions cut 2 bases from V and 0 bases from J, with 8 bases between. The CDR3 loop is CSVESPSSYNEQFF. DNA of the CDR3: TGCAGCGTTGAATCTCCCAGCTCCTACAATGAGCAGTTCTTC.

J is TRBJ1-1 and V is TRBV4-1; D possibly corresponds to TRBD1 (6 bases). V shed 0 bases and J shed 2 bases, with 16 bases lying between them. The CDR3 has 17 amino acids. The germline V gene has CDR1 MGHRA and CDR2 YSYEKL. The CDR3 DNA is TGCGCCAGCAGCCAAGATGGTAATAGCAGGGGTAACACTGAAGCTTTCTTT. It yields the protein CASSQDGNSRGNTEAFF.

The rearrangement uses TRBV5-1 and TRBJ1-4; 7 bases align to TRBD1. Trimming at V came to 4 bases and at J to 4 bases, leaving 4 bases not matched to a gene. CDR3 length: 14 amino acids. Germline V gives CDR1 SGHRS, CDR2 YFSETQ. In nucleotides, the CDR3 is TGCGCCAGCAGCGGGACAGTGGGTAATGAAAAACTGTTTTTT. Its protein product is CASSGTVGNEKLFF.

The V and J genes are TRBV7-9 and TRBJ2-3, with TRBD2 matching 7 bases. CDR3 length: 12 amino acids. Trimming cost V 10 bases and J 2 bases; bases outside gene matches: 3. Per germline, CDR1 SEHNR and CDR2 FQNEAQ (reference sequence). CDR3 loop: CATAGDTDTQYF. CDR3 DNA: TGTGCCACGGCGGGGGACACAGATACGCAGTATTTT.

This clone showed up just a few times. The V and J genes are TRBV7-9 and TRBJ2-7; D is unclear. Trimming took off 5 bases at V and 3 bases at J, with 8 bases between the two ends. The CDR3 sequence is 12 residues long. Germline V gene lookup returns CDR1 SEHNR and CDR2 FQNEAQ (reference sequence). In nucleotides, the CDR3 is TGTGCCAGCAGCCGCACCGGCTACGAGCAGTACTTC. Translated: CASSRTGYEQYF.

V and J are TRBV27 and TRBJ2-7; no clear D gene. With 0 bases removed from V and 6 bases from J, the gap between germline ends came to 9 bases. The germline CDR1 and CDR2 sequences are MNHEY and SMNVEV (reference sequence). This CDR3 region has 13 residues. The CDR3 DNA follows: TGTGCCAGCAGTTTATCGTCCCCCCGCGAGCAGTACTTC. Translation gives CASSLSSPREQYF.

The chain has TRBV9 and TRBJ2-3; 7 positions match TRBD2. CDR1 is SGDLS, CDR2 YYNGEE, per germline. There are 15 residues in the CDR3. The V segment lost 0 bases and the J segment 9 bases; nucleotides outside the gene matches: 10. CDR3 loop: CASSVAGGSGDTQYF. CDR3 DNA: TGTGCCAGCAGCGTAGCGGGAGGCTCTGGGGACACGCAGTATTTT. The variable domain in full, with the rest retrieved from reference TRBV9 and TRBJ2-3, is DSGVTQTPKHLITATGQRVTLRCSPRSGDLSVYWYQQSLDQGLQFLIQYYNGEERAKGNILERFSAQQFPDLHSELNLSSLELGDSALYFCASSVAGGSGDTQYFGPGTRLTVL.

The chain has TRBV5-6 and TRBJ2-4, with D tentatively TRBD1 (7 bases). Germline-derived CDR1 and CDR2 are SGHDT and YYEEEE. The CDR3 loop spans 15 amino acids. The V gene lost 5 bases and the J gene lost 5 bases, with 17 bases spanning the gap. This CDR3 is CASRTQGRNENIQYF. For the CDR3, the DNA is TGTGCCAGCAGGACACAGGGGAGGAACGAAAACATTCAGTACTTC. The whole variable domain, filled in from reference TRBV5-6 and TRBJ2-4, reads DAGVTQSPTHLIKTRGQQVTLRCSPKSGHDTVSWYQQALGQGPQFIFQYYEEEERQRGNFPDRFSGHQFPNYSSELNVNALLLGDSALYLCASRTQGRNENIQYFGAGTRLSVL.

This chain joins TRBV7-2 and TRBJ1-3; possibly TRBD1 for D (6 bases). The V gene's germline CDR1 is SGHTA and CDR2 FQGNSA. There are 14 residues in the CDR3. With 5 bases removed from V and 1 base from J, the gap between germline ends came to 9 bases. The CDR3 DNA is TGTGCCAGCAGCCCAACAGGGTCTGGAAACACCATATATTTT. Amino acids: CASSPTGSGNTIYF.

The chain is built from TRBV7-2 and TRBJ2-3; weak D call: TRBD1 (6 bases). The V gene lost 5 bases and the J gene lost 2 bases, with 14 bases spanning the gap. Germline CDR1 SGHTA, CDR2 FQGNSA. CDR3 size: 15 residues. CDR3 coding DNA: TGTGCCAGCAGCCAGCCGGGACAACCCACAGATACGCAGTATTTT. It encodes CASSQPGQPTDTQYF.

The rearrangement joins TRBV15 to TRBJ2-1; maybe TRBD2 (6 bases). The CDR3 contains 17 residues. Germline CDR1 reads LNHNV; CDR2 reads YYDKDF (reference sequence). Trimming took off 3 bases at V and 8 bases at J, with 23 bases between the two ends. The CDR3 DNA is TGTGCCACCAGCAGGGTTCGAGCTAGCGCCGAAGGCGATGAGCAGTTCTTC. It codes for CATSRVRASAEGDEQFF.

This clone was seen only once. The chain is built from TRBV19 and TRBJ1-2; a possible D gene is TRBD1 (5 bases). Trimming left V 1 base short and J 4 bases short, with 19 bases between. Per germline, CDR1 LNHDA and CDR2 SQIVND (reference sequence). The CDR3 has 17 amino acids. CDR3 amino acids: CASSIVVSAGLLYGYTF. The CDR3 DNA reads as TGTGCCAGTAGTATAGTGGTTTCGGCGGGACTTCTCTATGGCTACACCTTC.

This chain connects TRBV6-1 to TRBJ1-4; the D is unclear. Germline V gene lookup returns CDR1 MNHNS and CDR2 SASEGT. CDR3 length equals 11 residues. V gave up 2 bases and J gave up 13 bases, with 8 bases separating them. CDR3 sequence reads: CASSEIGGLFF. For the CDR3, the DNA is TGTGCCAGCAGTGAAATTGGAGGACTGTTTTTT.

The rearrangement joins TRBV5-6 to TRBJ1-2; the match to TRBD1 covers 7 bases. CDR3 length: 18 residues. The V and J ends lost 4 bases and 4 bases, in that order; junction bases with no gene match: 19. Germline V gene lookup returns CDR1 SGHDT and CDR2 YYEEEE. For the CDR3, the DNA is TGTGCCAGCAGCCCGGCACAGGGGCTCTATCGGGTCGGCTATGGCTACACCTTC. It specifies CASSPAQGLYRVGYGYTF.

J is TRBJ2-1 and V is TRBV9; 14 nucleotides agree with TRBD2. This CDR3 contains 15 residues. Losses at the gene ends were 4 bases for V and 8 bases for J; bases not matched to a gene: 5. CDR1 and CDR2 (germline): SGDLS, YYNGEE. The CDR3 reads CASSRLAGGPHEQFF. The CDR3, as DNA: TGTGCCAGCAGCAGACTAGCGGGGGGGCCCCATGAGCAGTTCTTC.

This clone was observed a single time. The chain carries TRBV10-3 and TRBJ1-4; TRBD1 agrees at 9 bases. V was pared by 0 bases and J by 7 bases, with 9 bases of the junction left unmatched. CDR1 and CDR2 (germline): ENHRY, SYGVKD. The CDR3 runs 17 residues. This CDR3 reads CAISESRTGTGSEKLFF. The CDR3 DNA is TGTGCCATCAGTGAGTCCCGAACCGGGACAGGGAGTGAAAAACTGTTTTTT.

The chain couples TRBV30 to TRBJ1-2; D is perhaps TRBD1 (5 bases). CDR1 is GTSNPN, CDR2 SVGIG, per germline (reference sequence). V lost 5 bases to trimming and J lost 7 bases, with 11 bases between them. The CDR3 is 11 residues long. The CDR3 reads CAWGAGGGYTF. The CDR3 coding sequence is TGTGCCTGGGGGGCCGGGGGTGGCTACACCTTC.

V is TRBV10-1 and J is TRBJ1-2; 7 bases match TRBD1. The V and J ends lost 5 bases and 7 bases, in that order; junction bases with no gene match: 4. Germline V CDR1 and CDR2: WNHNN, SYGVQD (reference sequence). The CDR3 has 12 amino acids. For the CDR3, the DNA is TGCGCCAGCAGTCAGGACAGGCTTGGCTACACCTTC. Encoded protein: CASSQDRLGYTF.

The chain is built from TRBV19 and TRBJ2-7, with TRBD1 as a possible D gene (6 bases). Per the germline V gene, CDR1 is LNHDA and CDR2 is SQIVND (reference sequence). V was shortened by 1 base and J by 2 bases, with 15 bases between the two germline ends. This CDR3 region has 16 residues. CDR3 nucleotides: TGTGCCAGTAGTATAGTCTTTTCAGGGGCCCCCTACGAGCAGTACTTC. This translates into CASSIVFSGAPYEQYF.

The chain has TRBV6-6 and TRBJ2-7; 8 bases agree with TRBD1. V was pared by 7 bases and J by 4 bases, with 12 bases of the junction left unmatched. The CDR3 runs 15 residues. CDR1 and CDR2 (germline): MNHNY, SVGAGI (reference sequence). The CDR3 reads CASNPSAGGYYEQYF. The CDR3 bases are TGTGCCAGCAACCCTTCGGCAGGGGGCTATTACGAGCAGTACTTC.

This chain's CDR3 is CATNRQGRSNTEAFF. In DNA form, the CDR3 reads TGTGCCACCAATAGGCAGGGAAGGTCGAACACTGAAGCTTTCTTT. The rearrangement links TRBV10-3 to TRBJ1-1, with D tentatively TRBD1 (5 bases). This CDR3 spans 15 amino acids. CDR1 and CDR2 (germline): ENHRY, SYGVKD. Trimming shortened V by 10 bases and J by 1 base, and 19 bases separated the two germline ends.

DNA of the CDR3: TGTGCCAGCTCCGAGCCGGGGGAGACCCAGTACTTC. Amino acid sequence: CASSEPGETQYF. The chain couples TRBV18 to TRBJ2-5; possibly TRBD2 for D (5 bases). CDR3 size: 12 residues. V was pared by 6 bases and J by 5 bases, with 10 bases between. CDR1 is KGHSH, CDR2 LQKENI, per germline. Complete variable domain (other parts from reference TRBV18 and TRBJ2-5): NAGVMQNPRHLVRRRGQEARLRCSPMKGHSHVYWYRQLPEEGLKFMVYLQKENIIDESGMPKERFSAEFPKEGPSILRIQQVVRGDSAAYFCASSEPGETQYFGPGTRLLVL.

V usage is TRBV7-2 and J usage is TRBJ2-2; D is uncertain. CDR1 is SGHTA and CDR2 is FQGNSA in the germline V gene. This CDR3 is 15 amino acids long. V was pared by 5 bases and J by 0 bases, with 10 bases between. CDR3 sequence (DNA): TGTGCCAGCAGCCCCGACACCGCGAACACCGGGGAGCTGTTTTTT. Its protein product is CASSPDTANTGELFF.

V gene TRBV9 combines with J gene TRBJ2-1, with D possibly being TRBD2 (6 bases). The V and J ends lost 0 bases and 7 bases respectively, with 14 bases between them. The V gene's germline CDR1 is SGDLS and CDR2 YYNGEE. The CDR3 loop spans 15 amino acids. The CDR3 here is CASSVETRAVNEQFF. DNA of the CDR3: TGTGCCAGCAGCGTAGAGACTAGGGCGGTAAATGAGCAGTTCTTC.

Of note for this clone: The identical CDR3 is also encoded by other nucleotide sequences in the sample. V is TRBV30 and J is TRBJ1-1; a possible D gene is TRBD1 (5 bases). CDR3 length equals 12 residues. CDR1 GTSNPN and CDR2 SVGIG come from the germline V gene (reference sequence). With 2 bases removed from V and 1 base from J, the gap between germline ends came to 5 bases. CDR3 sequence: CAWSQGNTEAFF. The CDR3 nucleotides read TGTGCCTGGAGTCAGGGGAACACTGAAGCTTTCTTT.

This chain links TRBV2 with TRBJ1-5, with 8 bases lining up with TRBD1. The length of the CDR3 is 16 residues. Germline V CDR1 and CDR2: SNHLY, FYNNEI. Trimming at V came to 6 bases and at J to 2 bases, leaving 9 bases not matched to a gene. CDR3 DNA: TGTGCCAGCAGCTGGGCAGGGGGCTCGGGCAATCAGCCCCAGCATTTT. Translated: CASSWAGGSGNQPQHF.

V usage is TRBV6-6 and J usage is TRBJ1-1; tentatively, D is TRBD1 (5 bases). The CDR3 is made up of 16 amino acids. V lost 6 bases, J lost 6 bases, and 23 bases lay in between. Looked up from germline, CDR1 is MNHNY and CDR2 is SVGAGI (reference sequence). CDR3 loop: CASRLIGVGISAEAFF. CDR3 nucleotide sequence: TGTGCCAGCAGATTAATAGGGGTGGGGATATCAGCTGAAGCTTTCTTT.

The chain links TRBV7-9 to TRBJ1-3; 10 bases match TRBD1. The CDR3 sequence is 16 residues long. With V trimmed by 3 bases and J by 2 bases, 4 bases remained unmatched. The germline gives CDR1 SEHNR, CDR2 FQNEAQ (reference sequence). CDR3 residues: CASSLSGTGAGNTIYF. CDR3 bases: TGTGCCAGCAGCTTGTCCGGGACAGGGGCTGGAAACACCATATATTTT.

The J gene is TRBJ1-2, the V gene TRBV9; TRBD1 is a possible D gene (5 bases). Trimming removed 3 bases at V and 4 bases at J, with 10 bases between. The CDR3 sequence is 13 residues long. Germline V CDR1 and CDR2: SGDLS, YYNGEE. CDR3 sequence (DNA): TGTGCCAGCAGCGATAGAGACAGCTATGGCTACACCTTC. Residues: CASSDRDSYGYTF.

This chain connects TRBV30 to TRBJ2-7; 8 nucleotides align to TRBD2. V lost 3 bases to trimming and J lost 2 bases; unmatched junction nucleotides: 6. The CDR3 sequence is 14 residues long. CDR1 is GTSNPN, CDR2 SVGIG, per germline (reference sequence). The DNA of the CDR3 is TGTGCCTGGAGACCGGGACTAGGGGCCTACGAGCAGTACTTC. As protein: CAWRPGLGAYEQYF.

The chain is built from TRBV4-1 and TRBJ2-7, with 7 positions matching TRBD2. Germline loops: CDR1 MGHRA, CDR2 YSYEKL. The trim removed 0 bases at V and 3 bases at J, leaving 8 bases unmatched. The CDR3 extends over 16 amino acids. The CDR3: CASSQESLAAFYEQYF. The CDR3 DNA reads TGCGCCAGCAGCCAAGAAAGCCTAGCGGCCTTCTACGAGCAGTACTTC.

V gene TRBV6-5 combines with J gene TRBJ2-5; TRBD2 agrees at 7 bases. The germline gives CDR1 MNHEY, CDR2 SVGAGI. After removal of 5 bases from V and 4 bases from J, the junction contained 10 bases not matched to a gene. The CDR3 runs to 15 residues. The CDR3: CASSPRTRMLETQYF. DNA of the CDR3: TGTGCCAGCAGTCCAAGGACTAGAATGTTAGAGACCCAGTACTTC.